These T cell receptor beta chains were read from a single sample in a study of a mutant IDH1 vaccine in newly diagnosed glioma. Generated by immunoSEQ multiplex PCR, the TCRdb table keeps only in-frame clones and is missing some. Among under 150,000 clones listed, 75% to 90% were seen once. No antigens are known for them. The specimen comprised PBMCs, sampled from a glioma patient whose treatment included an IDH1 peptide vaccine. These receptors originate from a woman aged 50 to 65 with glioma. Each CDR3 is given with its conserved first and last residue. Each record gives: clone size, V gene, J gene, D gene, CDR3 protein, CDR3 DNA. A D gene is named only where the DNA matches it firmly. Clone size is shown for a subset of rows, as once, few, many or a class of expanded clone.

NA	TRBV2	TRBJ1-1	NA	CASSDREYTEAFF	TGTGCCAGCAGTGACAGGGAGTACACTGAAGCTTTCTTT
NA	TRBV5-4	TRBJ2-7	NA	CASSSGLISYEQYF	TGTGCCAGCAGCTCAGGACTGATCTCCTACGAGCAGTACTTC
NA	TRBV19	TRBJ1-1	NA	CASSIEGWRENTEAFF	TGTGCCAGTAGTATAGAGGGCTGGAGGGAGAACACTGAAGCTTTCTTT
NA	TRBV28	TRBJ1-1	NA	CASSNPGTQNTEAFF	TGTGCCAGCAGCAACCCAGGGACCCAGAACACTGAAGCTTTCTTT
NA	TRBV19	TRBJ1-5	TRBD1	CASGDFGTGAYSNQPQHF	TGTGCCAGTGGAGATTTCGGGACAGGGGCATATAGCAATCAGCCCCAGCATTTT
NA	TRBV5-1	TRBJ1-6	NA	CASSLDRVDNSPLHF	TGCGCCAGCAGCTTGGACAGGGTAGACAATTCACCCCTCCACTTT
once	TRBV19	TRBJ1-5	NA	CASSMRGASQPQHF	TGTGCCAGTAGTATGAGGGGGGCCAGTCAGCCCCAGCATTTT
NA	TRBV5-6	TRBJ1-1	NA	CASSLGAPAEAFF	TGTGCCAGCAGCTTGGGGGCTCCCGCTGAAGCTTTCTTT
NA	TRBV6-1	TRBJ2-7	TRBD2	CASSEGVGLALYEQYF	TGTGCCAGCAGTGAAGGGGTTGGACTAGCGTTGTACGAGCAGTACTTC
NA	TRBV9	TRBJ2-5	NA	CASSVGVGLPEQETQYF	TGTGCCAGCAGCGTAGGCGTAGGCCTACCCGAACAAGAGACCCAGTACTTC
few	TRBV7-7	TRBJ2-2	NA	CASSLGDIGDTGELFF	TGTGCTAGCAGCTTAGGGGACATCGGGGACACCGGGGAGCTGTTTTTT
NA	TRBV25-1	TRBJ1-5	NA	CASSEGRGNQPQHF	TGTGCCAGCAGTGAAGGTCGCGGTAATCAGCCCCAGCATTTT
NA	TRBV9	TRBJ2-3	NA	CASSGSPFPATDTQYF	TGTGCCAGCAGCGGATCGCCCTTCCCCGCCACAGATACGCAGTATTTT
NA	TRBV5-6	TRBJ1-5	TRBD1	CASSFLGQTHSNQPQHF	TGTGCCAGCAGCTTCCTGGGACAGACTCATAGCAATCAGCCCCAGCATTTT
few	TRBV19	TRBJ1-1	NA	CASIRAVSPPEAFF	TGTGCCAGTATACGGGCTGTCTCCCCGCCCGAAGCTTTCTTT
NA	TRBV6-1	TRBJ1-2	TRBD1	CASSDPGGLNYGYTF	TGTGCCAGCAGTGATCCAGGGGGCCTTAACTATGGCTACACCTTC
NA	TRBV27	TRBJ2-1	NA	CASSLAGPYNEQFF	TGTGCCAGCAGTTTAGCCGGGCCCTACAATGAGCAGTTCTTC
NA	TRBV28	TRBJ2-5	NA	CASKGHTVETQYF	TGTGCCAGCAAGGGTCACACCGTGGAGACCCAGTACTTC
once	TRBV7-9	TRBJ1-4	TRBD1	CASSLIGQGNEKLFF	TGTGCCAGCAGCTTAATAGGACAGGGAAACGAAAAACTGTTTTTT
NA	TRBV4-1	TRBJ2-7	NA	CASSQALSEGYEQYF	TGCGCCAGCAGCCAGGCTCTTTCCGAGGGGTACGAGCAGTACTTC
NA	TRBV5-1	TRBJ2-3	TRBD1	CASRAGGRADTQYF	TGCGCCAGCAGGGCAGGGGGCAGGGCAGATACGCAGTATTTT
NA	TRBV30	TRBJ2-3	NA	CAWSVSGDTQYF	TGTGCCTGGAGTGTATCTGGGGATACGCAGTATTTT